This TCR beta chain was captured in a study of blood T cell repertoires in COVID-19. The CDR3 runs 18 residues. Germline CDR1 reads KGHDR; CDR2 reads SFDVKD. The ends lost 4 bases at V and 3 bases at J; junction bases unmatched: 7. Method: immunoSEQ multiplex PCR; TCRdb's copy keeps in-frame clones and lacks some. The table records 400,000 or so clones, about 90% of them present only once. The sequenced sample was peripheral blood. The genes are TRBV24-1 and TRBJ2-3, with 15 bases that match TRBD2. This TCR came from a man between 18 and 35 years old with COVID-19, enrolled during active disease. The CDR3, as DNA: TGTGCCACCAGTGACTCGGGACTAGCGGGAGGATATACAGATACGCAGTATTTT. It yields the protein CATSDSGLAGGYTDTQYF.